A selection of T cell receptor beta chains follows, all from one sample in a study of blood T cell repertoires in COVID-19. Produced via immunoSEQ multiplex PCR; TCRdb's table is partial and in-frame only. The sample shows roughly 270,000 clones, around 84% of them seen only once. Sample: PBMCs or T cells enriched from blood (not recorded which). The receptor set was obtained from a middle-aged man who had been exposed to COVID-19. Each CDR3 is given with its conserved first and last residue. A D gene is named only where the DNA matches it firmly. The size entry is marked missing in some rows and otherwise reads once, few, many or a size class.

>NA|TRBJ2-7|NA|TRBV5-6
CASSLLEAREQYF
TGTGCCAGCAGCTTGCTAGAGGCTAGGGAGCAGTACTTC
>NA|TRBJ1-2|NA|TRBV13
CASSFSLRDNYGYTF
TGTGCCAGCAGCTTCTCGCTCAGGGATAACTATGGCTACACCTTC
>TRBD1|TRBJ2-7|few|TRBV5-1
CASSPDRGPYEQYF
TGCGCCAGCAGTCCCGACAGGGGCCCATACGAGCAGTACTTC
>TRBD2|TRBJ2-3|NA|TRBV2
CASRGAGYPTDTQYF
TGTGCCAGCAGGGGAGCGGGATACCCCACAGATACGCAGTATTTT
>NA|TRBJ2-5|NA|TRBV25-1
CAIFETQYF
TGTGCCATATTCGAGACCCAGTACTTC
>NA|TRBJ2-5|NA|TRBV5-1
CASSFRTIEETQYF
TGCGCCAGCAGCTTTCGGACTATTGAGGAGACCCAGTACTTC
>TRBD1|TRBJ1-3|NA|TRBV13
CASSPIRTGGPIYF
TGTGCCAGCAGCCCGATCCGGACAGGGGGGCCCATATATTTT
>TRBD1|TRBJ1-1|NA|TRBV7-8
CASRVRQGYGAGAFF
TGTGCCAGCAGGGTACGACAGGGATACGGGGCCGGAGCTTTCTTT
>NA|TRBJ1-4|once|TRBV15
CATSRAPRGRVVTNEKLFF
TGTGCCACCAGCAGAGCCCCCAGGGGTAGGGTCGTCACTAATGAAAAACTGTTTTTT
>NA|TRBJ1-1|NA|TRBV4-1
CASSQEDQRVTMNTEAFF
TGCGCCAGCAGCCAAGAAGATCAACGGGTAACTATGAACACTGAAGCTTTCTTT
>NA|TRBJ1-3|NA|TRBV7-2
CASSGESSGNTIYF
TGTGCCAGCAGCGGAGAAAGCTCTGGAAACACCATATATTTT
>NA|TRBJ1-2|NA|TRBV2
CASSEGTALGGYTF
TGTGCCAGCAGTGAAGGGACAGCCCTGGGAGGCTACACCTTC
>TRBD2|TRBJ2-3|NA|TRBV19
CASSIRASGSQDTQYF
TGTGCCAGTAGTATCCGCGCTAGCGGGAGTCAAGATACGCAGTATTTT
>NA|TRBJ2-7|NA|TRBV6-1
CASSGPEPASYEQYF
TGTGCCAGCAGCGGCCCGGAGCCCGCCTCCTACGAGCAGTACTTC
>NA|TRBJ2-2|NA|TRBV28
CASRQLTGELFF
TGTGCCAGCAGACAGCTCACCGGGGAGCTGTTTTTT
>NA|TRBJ2-3|NA|TRBV27
CASSLADTDTQYF
TGTGCCAGCAGTTTAGCGGATACAGATACGCAGTATTTT
>NA|TRBJ2-2|NA|TRBV9
CASSVGSGTGELFF
TGTGCCAGCAGCGTGGGCAGTGGGACCGGGGAGCTGTTTTTT
>TRBD1|TRBJ2-2|few|TRBV4-1
CASSVDRGNTGELFF
TGCGCCAGCAGCGTAGACAGGGGGAACACCGGGGAGCTGTTTTTT
>NA|TRBJ1-2|few|TRBV11-2
CASTHRSGVSYGYTF
TGTGCCAGCACCCACCGTTCAGGGGTGAGCTATGGCTACACCTTC
>NA|TRBJ1-1|NA|TRBV6-5
CASGPDTEAFF
TGTGCCAGCGGGCCGGACACTGAAGCTTTCTTT
>NA|TRBJ2-5|NA|TRBV15
CATTGHGGETQYF
TGTGCCACCACGGGACACGGTGGGGAGACCCAGTACTTC
>TRBD1|TRBJ1-1|NA|TRBV5-1
CASSLPGQGAEAFF
TGCGCCAGCAGCTTGCCAGGACAGGGGGCTGAAGCTTTCTTT
>NA|TRBJ1-5|once|TRBV3-1/TRBV3-2
CASSQDGREPQHF
TGTGCCAGCAGCCAAGACGGTCGAGAGCCCCAGCATTTT
>NA|TRBJ2-3|once|TRBV5-1
CASSSRVNADTQYF
TGCGCCAGCAGCTCACGGGTAAACGCAGATACGCAGTATTTT
>NA|TRBJ1-1|NA|TRBV6-5
CASPGQNTEAFF
TGTGCCAGTCCGGGACAGAACACTGAAGCTTTCTTT
>NA|TRBJ2-1|NA|TRBV5-1
CASSLGDTSSYNEQFF
TGCGCCAGCAGCTTGGGCGATACGAGCTCCTACAATGAGCAGTTCTTC
>NA|TRBJ2-1|NA|TRBV19
CASSIASYNEQFF
TGTGCCAGTAGTATTGCCAGCTACAATGAGCAGTTCTTC
>TRBD2|TRBJ2-1|NA|TRBV19
CASSIDPPNLAGVTYNEQFF
TGTGCCAGTAGTATAGACCCGCCCAACCTAGCGGGAGTAACCTACAATGAGCAGTTCTTC
>NA|TRBJ2-5|NA|TRBV7-3
CASSARLGAAETQYF
TGTGCCAGCAGCGCCAGGCTGGGAGCGGCAGAGACCCAGTACTTC
>NA|TRBJ1-3|NA|TRBV12-3/TRBV12-4
CASSFGGGNTIYF
TGTGCCAGCAGTTTTGGAGGCGGAAACACCATATATTTT
>NA|TRBJ1-6|NA|TRBV6-5
CASRESSYNSPLHF
TGTGCCAGCAGGGAGAGCTCCTATAATTCACCCCTCCACTTT
>TRBD2|TRBJ2-1|NA|TRBV5-8
CASSSGLAVYNEQFF
TGTGCCAGCAGCTCCGGACTAGCGGTCTACAATGAGCAGTTCTTC
>NA|TRBJ1-4|NA|TRBV5-1
CASRLPGVEEKLFF
TGCGCCAGCAGGTTGCCAGGGGTAGAAGAAAAACTGTTTTTT
>TRBD1|TRBJ2-2|NA|TRBV10-1
CATRDRTDTGELFF
TGCGCCACCCGGGACAGGACGGACACCGGGGAGCTGTTTTTT
>TRBD1|TRBJ1-2|NA|TRBV2
CASSRQGNYGYTF
TGTGCCAGCAGTAGACAGGGGAACTATGGCTACACCTTC
>TRBD1|TRBJ2-7|NA|TRBV7-8
CASGQGRVYEQYF
TGTGCCAGCGGACAGGGACGGGTCTACGAGCAGTACTTC
>NA|TRBJ2-7|NA|TRBV5-6
CASSLAGVATYEQYF
TGTGCCAGCAGCTTGGCAGGGGTCGCAACCTACGAGCAGTACTTC
>NA|TRBJ2-7|NA|TRBV7-9
CASSGRRALVPYEQYF
TGTGCCAGCAGCGGCCGAAGAGCGCTTGTACCCTACGAGCAGTACTTC
>NA|TRBJ1-2|NA|TRBV7-9
CASSLDRVSGYTF
TGTGCCAGCAGCTTAGACAGGGTTTCGGGCTACACCTTC